The present T cell receptor (beta chain) was sequenced within a study of T cells after yellow fever vaccination. This clonotype was found a few times. As yet, its antigen is unknown. Points from the study as a whole: Peak timing came faster in the weaker secondary response, day 5 versus 15.

Germline V CDR1 and CDR2: ENHRY, SYGVKD. The junction had 15 bases not matched to a gene; V was cut back by 4 bases and J by 6 bases. The CDR3 is 17 amino acids. TCRdb recomputed calls from the 5' RACE reads with MiXCR, one row per CDR3 protein. The table shows about 340,000 distinct CDR3 sequences, with 8.5% to 9% occurring only once. Source: PBMCs, taken on the day of the first yellow fever vaccination. This TCR came from a man between 18 and 35 years old who received the YFV17D yellow fever vaccine. This chain connects TRBV10-3 to TRBJ2-7, with 10 bases lining up with TRBD2. The CDR3 spells CAISVSSGGYEVGEQYF. DNA of the CDR3: TGTGCCATCAGTGTCTCTAGCGGGGGCTACGAGGTCGGCGAGCAGTACTTC.